This TCR beta chain was observed in a study of cytotoxic CD8 clonotypes in ibrutinib-treated CLL. Study-level background: Patient counts were about twelve relapsed/refractory, more than 14 treatment-naive and about 17 IGHV unmutated. Partial response was seen in 25 or so patients and complete response in 2; after median roughly 66 months, about 14 stayed remitted, about 12 progressed.

Target depth was 1 in 200,000 to 1 in 1 million T cells, about 10x per clonotype. Assay: immunoSEQ multiplex PCR; the TCRdb copy retains only in-frame clones and omits some. The sample carries 150,000 or so clones, about 75% recorded once. Approximately 1.8 micrograms of genomic DNA came from cryopreserved PBMCs for TCR beta libraries. Trimming removed 0 bases from V and 11 bases from J, with 20 bases in between. CDR1 LNHNV and CDR2 YYDKDF come from the germline V gene (reference sequence). The length of the CDR3 is 17 residues. This clone was seen a handful of times. The receptor's source is a human donor with chronic lymphocytic leukemia. The sample was PBMCs, taken after 24 months of ibrutinib treatment. The gene calls are TRBV15 and TRBJ1-6; possible D gene TRBD1, 6 bases. The DNA for the CDR3 is TGTGCCACCAGCAGAGAATACTCGACAGGCCGCGACCCACCCCTCCACTTT. It translates to CATSREYSTGRDPPLHF.